One and the same sample provided the 8 T cell receptor beta chains below, sequenced in a study of early T cells in non-severe SARS-CoV-2 infection. TCRdb re-called the 5' RACE reads through MiXCR, storing one row per CDR3 protein. The sample has roughly 34,000 distinct CDR3 sequences, around 5.6% seen once. Sequenced material: whole blood. The receptors derive from an adult who was a healthcare worker with PCR-confirmed SARS-CoV-2 infection or an uninfected control (not recorded which).

This clonotype was found many times. V usage is TRBV4-3 and J usage is TRBJ2-1; D is unresolved. Trimming shortened V by 0 bases and J by 4 bases, and 19 bases separated the two germline ends. Germline loops: CDR1 LGHNA, CDR2 YSLEER. CDR3 size: 18 residues. The chain's CDR3 is CASSQEAWPGPIYNEQFF. In DNA form, the CDR3 reads TGCGCCAGCAGCCAAGAGGCGTGGCCGGGTCCTATTTACAATGAGCAGTTCTTC.

This clonotype was counted ten times or more. J is TRBJ2-7 and V is TRBV12-2; no check of the table's D call, TRBD1, against the DNA was made. TRBV12-2 is flagged as a pseudogene. The CDR3 runs 12 residues. The CDR3 spells CAGGDRGNEQYF. As DNA, the CDR3 is TGTGCAGGGGGGGACAGGGGAAACGAGCAGTACTTC.

This clonotype was detected many times. This chain joins TRBV15 and TRBJ1-6; tentatively, D is TRBD1 (5 bases). The germline V gene has CDR1 LNHNV and CDR2 YYDKDF (reference sequence). The CDR3 runs 14 residues. V lost 3 bases, J lost 9 bases, and 12 bases lay in between. This CDR3 reads CATSSFQGRSPLHF. CDR3 nucleotide sequence: TGTGCCACCAGCAGTTTTCAGGGACGTTCACCCCTCCACTTT.

V usage is TRBV25-1 and J usage is TRBJ1-1; TRBD1 agrees at 7 bases. CDR1 MGHDK and CDR2 SYGVNS come from the germline V gene. There are 13 residues in the CDR3. J was trimmed by 1 base and V by 7 bases; bases with no gene match: 3. This CDR3 is CASKEGANTEAFF. The CDR3 nucleotides are TGTGCCAGCAAGGAGGGGGCGAACACTGAAGCTTTCTTT.

At least ten counts were recorded for this clonotype. This chain links TRBV19 with TRBJ2-1, with D perhaps given as TRBD1 or TRBD2 (6 bases each). The CDR3 has 13 amino acids. CDR1 is LNHDA, CDR2 SQIVND, per germline (reference sequence). V was cut by 7 bases and J by 9 bases, with 16 bases left in between. The CDR3 loop is CASMGGGPGEQFF. The CDR3 nucleotides read TGTGCCAGTATGGGTGGGGGGCCAGGTGAGCAGTTCTTC.

The sample holds many counts of this clonotype. J is TRBJ2-1 and V is TRBV18; possible D gene TRBD2, 7 bases. The V and J ends lost 6 bases and 8 bases respectively, with 29 bases between them. This CDR3 comprises 18 residues. CDR1 and CDR2 (germline): KGHSH, LQKENI. CDR3: CASSEFGRGGGAGDEQFF. The CDR3, as DNA: TGTGCCAGCTCCGAGTTCGGGCGTGGCGGGGGCGCCGGGGATGAGCAGTTCTTC.

The V and J genes are TRBV28 and TRBJ1-5; D call uncertain. Germline values: CDR1 MDHEN, CDR2 SYDVKM. Deletions cut 6 bases from V and 4 bases from J, with 7 bases between. This CDR3 comprises 12 residues. DNA of the CDR3: TGTGCCAGCAGACCGCATAATCAGCCCCAGCATTTT. Its protein is CASRPHNQPQHF.

This clonotype was counted at least ten times. For the CDR3, the DNA is TGTGCCAGCAGCCAAAGCTCAGGACCTTTTTACGAGCAGTACTTC. Translated: CASSQSSGPFYEQYF. This chain joins TRBV3-1 and TRBJ2-7; D uncertain. Trimming pared 2 bases from V and 4 bases from J, leaving 15 bases between. Germline values: CDR1 LGHDT, CDR2 YNNKEL (reference sequence). This CDR3 is 15 amino acids long.